One and the same sample provided the 7 T cell receptor beta chains below, sequenced in a study of identifying expanded T cells in peripheral blood. Data came from immunoSEQ multiplex PCR; TCRdb stores just in-frame clones and leaves some out. The table lists 90,000 to 100,000 clones, nearly 90% of them singletons. Sequencing was carried out using blood. The receptor set was obtained from a person aged 18-70 years in good health.

This rearrangement joins TRBV5-6 to TRBJ2-2; TRBD1 matches at 8 bases. This CDR3 has 15 residues. V was pared by 2 bases and J by 3 bases, with 3 bases of the junction left unmatched. CDR1 and CDR2 (germline): SGHDT, YYEEEE. CDR3 in amino acids: CASSLDRGYTGELFF. The CDR3 region has the DNA TGTGCCAGCAGCTTAGACAGGGGTTACACCGGGGAGCTGTTTTTT. Filled out from reference TRBV5-6 and TRBJ2-2, the complete variable domain reads DAGVTQSPTHLIKTRGQQVTLRCSPKSGHDTVSWYQQALGQGPQFIFQYYEEEERQRGNFPDRFSGHQFPNYSSELNVNALLLGDSALYLCASSLDRGYTGELFFGEGSRLTVL.

The genes are TRBV7-8 and TRBJ2-3; the match to TRBD1 covers 9 bases. From germline, CDR1 is SGHVS and CDR2 FQNEAQ. V was pared by 5 bases and J by 1 base, with 4 bases of the junction left unmatched. CDR3 size: 15 residues. As DNA, the CDR3 is TGTGCCAGCAGCCAGGGACAGGGTCGCACAGATACGCAGTATTTT. Amino acid sequence: CASSQGQGRTDTQYF.

This chain connects TRBV5-1 to TRBJ1-5; D gene unclear. The CDR3 consists of 15 residues. V lost 0 bases to trimming and J lost 6 bases, with 13 bases between them. Germline loops: CDR1 SGHRS, CDR2 YFSETQ. The CDR3 nucleotides read TGCGCCAGCAGCTTGGGGATGGGCGGAGGTCAGCCCCAGCATTTT. It translates to CASSLGMGGGQPQHF.

This chain links TRBV7-3 with TRBJ2-1; 15 nucleotides align to TRBD2. With 5 bases clipped from V and 4 bases from J, the junction kept 9 bases outside the gene matches. CDR3 size: 18 residues. Germline CDR1 reads SGHTA; CDR2 reads FQGTGA. The DNA for the CDR3 is TGTGCCAGCAGCCTGATGGGACTAGCGGGGGGACAATACAATGAGCAGTTCTTC. Its protein is CASSLMGLAGGQYNEQFF. Using reference TRBV7-3 and TRBJ2-1 for the parts outside the CDR3, the full variable domain is GAGVSQTPSNKVTEKGKYVELRCDPISGHTALYWYRQSLGQGPEFLIYFQGTGAADDSGLPNDRFFAVRPEGSVSTLKIQRTERGDSAVYLCASSLMGLAGGQYNEQFFGPGTRLTVL.

The genes are TRBV6-5 and TRBJ1-5; TRBD1 might be the D (6 bases). The CDR3 contains 14 residues. Germline lookup yields CDR1 MNHEY and CDR2 SVGAGI. Trimming removed 6 bases from V and 6 bases from J, with 15 bases in between. CDR3 sequence (DNA): TGTGCCAGCAGATTGGGGGCCTTGAGTCAGCCCCAGCATTTT. Amino acids: CASRLGALSQPQHF.

This clone turned up a few times. The chain joins TRBV11-3 to TRBJ2-1, with 9 bases fitting TRBD1. V shed 1 base and J 5 bases; nucleotides not matched to a gene: 6. The CDR3 covers 16 residues. Looked up from germline, CDR1 is SGHNT and CDR2 is YENEEA. In DNA, the CDR3 is TGTGCCAGCAGCTTAGGGGACAGGGAAATTAACAATGAGCAGTTCTTC. Amino acids: CASSLGDREINNEQFF.

V is TRBV4-2 and J is TRBJ2-7; D is perhaps TRBD1 (6 bases). Trimming left V 4 bases short and J 2 bases short, with 15 bases between. The V gene's germline CDR1 is LGHNA and CDR2 YNFKEQ. The CDR3 runs to 15 residues. The CDR3 DNA is TGTGCCAGCAGCCCGCTACCAGGGGTCACCTACGAGCAGTACTTC. It is translated as CASSPLPGVTYEQYF.